This TCR beta chain stems from a study of blood T cell repertoires in COVID-19. The data were produced by immunoSEQ multiplex PCR, yet TCRdb's version contains in-frame clones alone and is incomplete. This table holds under 70,000 clones, 80% to 85% found once. Germline assignment: CDR1 ENHRY and CDR2 SYGVKD. Trimming took off 10 bases at V and 1 base at J, with 22 bases between the two ends. The CDR3 covers 16 residues. The J gene is TRBJ1-1, the V gene TRBV10-3, with D possibly TRBD1 on 6 matching bases. This sequence originates from a woman of 80 years or more with acute or convalescent COVID-19. Source material: peripheral blood. CDR3 loop: CATQGSSGSWNTEAFF. CDR3 coding DNA: TGTGCCACCCAGGGGAGTTCAGGGTCCTGGAACACTGAAGCTTTCTTT.